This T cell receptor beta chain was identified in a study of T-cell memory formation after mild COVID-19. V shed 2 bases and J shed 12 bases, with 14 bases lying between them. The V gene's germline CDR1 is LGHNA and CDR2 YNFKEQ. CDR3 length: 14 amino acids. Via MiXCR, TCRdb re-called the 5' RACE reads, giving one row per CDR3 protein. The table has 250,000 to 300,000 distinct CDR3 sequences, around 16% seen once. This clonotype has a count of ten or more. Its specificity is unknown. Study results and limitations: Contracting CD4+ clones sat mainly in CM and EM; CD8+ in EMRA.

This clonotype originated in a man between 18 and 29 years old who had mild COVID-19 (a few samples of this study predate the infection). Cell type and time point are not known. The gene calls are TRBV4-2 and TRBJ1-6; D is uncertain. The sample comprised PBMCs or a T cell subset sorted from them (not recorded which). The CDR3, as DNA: TGTGCCAGCAGCCAATCTTACAGTGCCCGACCCCTCCACTTT. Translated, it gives CASSQSYSARPLHF.